One and the same sample provided the 19 T cell receptor beta chains below, sequenced in a study of Ad26.COV2.S vaccination and SARS-CoV-2 variants. Sequencing used immunoSEQ multiplex PCR; TCRdb keeps in-frame clones, though not all of them. The sample records fewer than 400,000 clones, 75% to 90% being singletons. Described treatment: around 19 received Ad26.COV2.S at low or high dose, single or two shots; about five received placebo; per-sample allocation not given. It was on day 63 after the first vaccine or placebo injection that samples were taken. Sequenced here: peripheral blood, sampled in a trial of Ad26.COV2.S vaccine versus placebo. The receptors were gathered from a person between 18 and 65 years old who received the Ad26.COV2.S COVID-19 vaccine or a placebo.

This chain links TRBV20-1 with TRBJ1-6; the D gene is possibly TRBD1 (6 bases). Germline values: CDR1 DFQATT, CDR2 SNEGSKA (reference sequence). This CDR3 spans 14 amino acids. V was pared by 3 bases and J by 10 bases, with 16 bases between. This CDR3 is CSASLSGARSPLHF. Here the CDR3 DNA reads TGCAGTGCTAGTTTATCGGGGGCACGGTCACCCCTCCACTTT.

CDR3: CASSYDGTSVYGYTF. CDR3 bases: TGCGCCAGCAGCTACGACGGGACGTCGGTCTATGGCTACACCTTC. The chain joins TRBV5-1 to TRBJ1-2; tentatively, D is TRBD1 (5 bases). The CDR3 has 15 residues. CDR1 SGHRS and CDR2 YFSETQ come from the germline V gene. Trimming took 3 bases from V and 4 from J, leaving 16 bases between them.

V usage is TRBV19 and J usage is TRBJ2-1, with D hard to call. The CDR3 covers 12 residues. With 6 bases removed from V and 0 bases from J, the gap between germline ends came to 3 bases. The V gene's germline CDR1 is LNHDA and CDR2 SQIVND (reference sequence). The CDR3 loop is CASRDSYNEQFF. In DNA, the CDR3 is TGTGCCAGTAGGGACTCCTACAATGAGCAGTTCTTC.

The CDR3 loop reads CASSLKTRGPPTDTQYF. Here the CDR3 DNA reads TGTGCCAGCAGCTTAAAAACGAGGGGTCCCCCCACAGATACGCAGTATTTT. The chain links TRBV11-2 to TRBJ2-3; D is tentatively TRBD1 or TRBD2 (5 bases each). The V and J ends lost 2 bases and 2 bases respectively, with 17 bases between them. Per the germline V gene, CDR1 is SGHAT and CDR2 is FQNNGV. The CDR3 length is 17 residues.

CDR3 sequence reads: CASSQDSWVGYTF. For the CDR3, the DNA is TGCGCCAGCAGCCAAGATAGTTGGGTGGGCTACACCTTC. The chain recombines TRBV4-1 with TRBJ1-2, with no clear D. The germline CDR1 and CDR2 sequences are MGHRA and YSYEKL. There are 13 residues in the CDR3. Trimming removed 0 bases from V and 8 bases from J, with 10 bases in between.

This sequence joins TRBV5-1 and TRBJ1-3, with D unclear. The CDR3 length is 16 residues. With 5 bases removed from V and 0 bases from J, the gap between germline ends came to 15 bases. Germline V gene lookup returns CDR1 SGHRS and CDR2 YFSETQ. The CDR3 DNA follows: TGCGCCAGCAGTCCTTCGACACAGAGCTCTGGAAACACCATATATTTT. This translates into CASSPSTQSSGNTIYF.

This chain joins TRBV7-9 and TRBJ1-4; 7 nucleotides align to TRBD1. Germline-derived CDR1 and CDR2 are SEHNR and FQNEAQ (reference sequence). CDR3 length equals 16 residues. Trimming removed 5 bases from V and 3 bases from J; junction bases left unmatched: 9. The CDR3 nucleotides read TGTGCCAGCAGCACCACAGGGGTGGGGCCTAATGAAAAACTGTTTTTT. This sequence encodes CASSTTGVGPNEKLFF.

The V gene is TRBV3-1 (or the pseudogene TRBV3-2), the J gene TRBJ1-2; 7 bases agree with TRBD1. J was trimmed by 3 bases and V by 1 base; bases with no gene match: 11. Germline lookup yields CDR1 LGHDT and CDR2 YNNKEL (reference sequence). The CDR3 has 17 residues. The CDR3 DNA sequence: TGTGCCAGCAGCCAAGTATTAGGGGGCGCGTTGTACTATGGCTACACCTTC. Its translation: CASSQVLGGALYYGYTF.

V usage is TRBV28 and J usage is TRBJ1-2; TRBD1 might be the D (5 bases). Trimming cost V 3 bases and J 8 bases, with 13 bases left between them. In germline, CDR1 is MDHEN, CDR2 SYDVKM. This CDR3 comprises 13 residues. CDR3 amino acids: CASSLGGRGGYTF. The CDR3 nucleotides are TGTGCCAGCAGTTTGGGGGGGAGGGGAGGCTACACCTTC.

The chain has TRBV5-1 and TRBJ1-5, with TRBD1 identical over 11 bases. The length of the CDR3 is 15 residues. Germline V CDR1 and CDR2: SGHRS, YFSETQ. J was trimmed by 6 bases and V by 4 bases; bases with no gene match: 6. CDR3 coding DNA: TGCGCCAGCAGCCCGGGACAGGGGGTCCTTCAGCCCCAGCATTTT. This gives the protein CASSPGQGVLQPQHF.

V gene TRBV5-1 combines with J gene TRBJ2-4; 9 nucleotides align to TRBD2. Germline-derived CDR1 and CDR2 are SGHRS and YFSETQ. The CDR3 is made up of 15 amino acids. The ends lost 4 bases at V and 8 bases at J; junction bases unmatched: 10. Here the CDR3 DNA reads TGCGCCAGCAGCGGCCCTAGCGGGGTGGGAGACATTCAGTACTTC. Translating gives CASSGPSGVGDIQYF.

The chain employs TRBV5-4 and TRBJ2-7, with D possibly TRBD1 on 5 matching bases. The V gene's germline CDR1 is SGHNT and CDR2 YYREEE (reference sequence). The CDR3 contains 15 residues. The ends were cut back, 0 bases at V and 4 bases at J, with 14 bases in the middle. Written as DNA, the CDR3 is TGTGCCAGCAGCTTGGTGGGGCGCTGGTCTTACGAGCAGTACTTC. The encoded protein is CASSLVGRWSYEQYF.

This chain uses TRBV18 with TRBJ2-3; D call uncertain. Germline CDR1 reads KGHSH; CDR2 reads LQKENI. The ends were cut back, 3 bases at V and 6 bases at J, with 13 bases in the middle. This CDR3 is 14 amino acids long. CDR3: CASSPPGPMDTQYF. The CDR3, as DNA: TGTGCCAGCTCACCGCCGGGCCCCATGGATACGCAGTATTTT.

The genes are TRBV11-2 and TRBJ2-3, with D perhaps TRBD1 (5 bases). V lost 1 base to trimming and J lost 5 bases, with 13 bases between them. Per germline, CDR1 SGHAT and CDR2 FQNNGV. The length of the CDR3 is 15 residues. The DNA for the CDR3 is TGTGCCAGCAGCTTAGGCAGGGTAGGGGAAGATACGCAGTATTTT. Its protein is CASSLGRVGEDTQYF. The full variable domain, its missing parts supplied by reference TRBV11-2 and TRBJ2-3, is EAGVAQSPRYKIIEKRQSVAFWCNPISGHATLYWYQQILGQGPKLLIQFQNNGVVDDSQLPKDRFSAERLKGVDSTLKIQPAKLEDSAVYLCASSLGRVGEDTQYFGPGTRLTVL.

This chain connects TRBV19 to TRBJ1-2; possibly TRBD1 for D (6 bases). CDR1 and CDR2 (germline): LNHDA, SQIVND (reference sequence). The ends were cut back, 7 bases at V and 2 bases at J, with 20 bases in the middle. This CDR3 contains 16 residues. CDR3 in amino acids: CASTPGAPNPNYGYTF. The CDR3 region has the DNA TGTGCCAGTACCCCAGGGGCCCCGAACCCCAACTATGGCTACACCTTC. Together with reference TRBV19 and TRBJ1-2, the CDR3 gives the full variable domain: DGGITQSPKYLFRKEGQNVTLSCEQNLNHDAMYWYRQDPGQGLRLIYYSQIVNDFQKGDIAEGYSVSREKKESFPLTVTSAQKNPTAFYLCASTPGAPNPNYGYTFGSGTRLTVV.

The chain uses TRBV30 and TRBJ1-2; tentative D call: TRBD1 (5 bases). Germline V CDR1 and CDR2: GTSNPN, SVGIG (reference sequence). The CDR3 has 13 amino acids. Trimming removed 4 bases at V and 2 bases at J, with 11 bases between. The CDR3 region is CAWTPGPNYGYTF. Here the CDR3 DNA reads TGTGCCTGGACTCCGGGGCCGAACTATGGCTACACCTTC.

This chain connects TRBV19 to TRBJ2-5; 9 positions match TRBD2. The CDR3 is 14 amino acids. CDR1 LNHDA and CDR2 SQIVND come from the germline V gene (reference sequence). V trimming: 6 bases; J trimming: 4 bases; junction bases outside the gene matches: 6. This CDR3 is CASSEFSGGETQYF. For the CDR3, the DNA is TGTGCCAGTAGCGAATTTAGCGGGGGAGAGACCCAGTACTTC.

The gene calls are TRBV2 and TRBJ2-5; the match to TRBD2 covers 12 bases. J was trimmed by 3 bases and V by 0 bases; bases with no gene match: 5. Germline values: CDR1 SNHLY, CDR2 FYNNEI. The CDR3 has 17 amino acids. The CDR3 spells CASSEAVTSGGEETQYF. Written as DNA, the CDR3 is TGTGCCAGCAGTGAAGCGGTGACTAGCGGGGGAGAAGAGACCCAGTACTTC.

The chain has TRBV27 and TRBJ2-2; possibly TRBD2 for D (5 bases). Germline CDR1 MNHEY, CDR2 SMNVEV (reference sequence). V lost 8 bases and J lost 1, with 11 bases in between. This CDR3 contains 14 residues. This CDR3 is CASSASWNTGELFF. CDR3 coding DNA: TGTGCCAGCTCGGCTAGCTGGAACACCGGGGAGCTGTTTTTT.